This T cell receptor beta chain appears in the sequencing data of a study of CXCR3-negative and CXCR3-positive naive CD8 T cells (dated by TCRdb to about 2019). With respect to the entire study: In total, about 150 million TRB reads were obtained, which works out to roughly 1.5 +/- 0.3 million reads per library. Diversity and physicochemical repertoire analyses were performed on about a dozen donors pooled from two independent experiments. Naive subsets from roughly 5 donors and memory cells from 3 donors were included in the TRBV-TRBJ cluster analysis. The investigation overall reported the following: Freshly isolated PBMCs were used for most assays because CXCR3 expression partially decreased after cryopreservation. Because surface CD5, which is linked to self-reactivity in mice, was comparable between the naive subsets, TCR interaction strength was also inferred from TRB CDR3 physicochemical properties. Both naive subsets had comparably high repertoire diversity, while memory CD8+ T cells had much lower repertoire diversity. Naive CXCR3-negative and CXCR3-positive cells from the same donor showed similar TRBV-TRBJ usage, whereas memory cells showed distinct patterns.

For each CD8+ T cell subset, flow sorting was done in triplicate, and 250,000 to 300,000 cells per subset went directly into RLT lysis buffer. Peripheral blood mononuclear cells were isolated from buffy coats using standard density gradient centrifugation. An RNeasy Mini Kit was used to extract total RNA from the sorted cells. Taken from the germline V gene, the CDR1 and CDR2 loops are MGHRA and YSYEKL. Including cysteine and phenylalanine, the CDR3 has 15 amino acids. No DNA was logged. No count is recorded, but by frequency this clonotype is medium-sized (0.01 to 0.1%). The antigen it binds to is not known. TCRdb shows the sequencer as NextSeq 550. The Human TCR Profiling Kit (MiLaboratory) was used to make UMI-labeled 5' RACE TRB cDNA libraries. cDNA synthesis used the entire amount of extracted RNA, and PCR amplification then used the entire amount of cDNA produced. The libraries were made side by side, with each library going through the same number of PCR cycles. As for the original processing: With a requirement of at least two reads per UMI, MIGEC and MiXCR extracted about 56,000 +/- 9,600 unique UMI-labeled TRB cDNA molecules per library. Each library averaged around 42,000 +/- 9,900 functional in-frame TRB CDR3 nucleotide clonotypes without stop codons. Diversity metrics, including normalized Shannon-Wiener and Chao1, were computed in VDJtools after downsampling to 5000 UMI-labeled TRB molecules per sample. VDJtools was used to calculate clonotype-size-weighted physicochemical properties of the central five CDR3 residues, namely interaction energy, strength, volume and Kidera factor 4. After reprocessing by TCRdb, each CDR3 protein sequence is one entry, and no DNA is given. Here the V and J calls rest on TCRdb's processing, not on the authors' analysis. The data table for this sample lists tens of thousands of distinct CDR3 sequences. About a quarter of the sample rests with the top ten.

The sequencing input was memory CD8+ T cells from blood. The sample's cell subset or site label, in plain terms: conventional CD8+ memory T cells (TMEM), sorted as controls. This sequence uses TRBV4-1 and TRBJ1-1; with no DNA, the TCRdb D assignment of TRBD1 cannot be verified. The source of this sequence is a human donor in good health. Some clones in this sample may be carry-over from other donors' samples. The CDR3 has the sequence CASSQDENRGTEAFF.